This TCR beta chain was retrieved from a study of blood T cells in healthy people across ages. CDR1 is KGHDR, CDR2 SFDVKD, per germline. Trimming pared 5 bases from V and 7 bases from J, leaving 8 bases between. The CDR3 is made up of 13 amino acids. As for this clonotype: Its specificity is not known.

Primed by a sample-barcoded 5' primer and a J-beta primer mix, a second PCR proceeded for 7 to 11 cycles. Each cDNA molecule was tagged by a template-switch adaptor that had 12 random nucleotides. One entry per CDR3 protein, called by TCRdb with MiXCR from the 5' RACE reads. The table includes about a million distinct CDR3 sequences, roughly 50% detected once. Study-wide points: The CMV status of each donor remained undetermined, and this could have confounded shifts in expanded clonotypes.

The material sequenced was blood. The chain employs TRBV24-1 and TRBJ1-6; no clear D gene. This clonotype was sampled from a woman aged 60 to 75 in good health. As DNA, the CDR3 is TGTGCCACCAGTGCCACAGCAAATTCACCCCTCCACTTT. Translated, it gives CATSATANSPLHF.